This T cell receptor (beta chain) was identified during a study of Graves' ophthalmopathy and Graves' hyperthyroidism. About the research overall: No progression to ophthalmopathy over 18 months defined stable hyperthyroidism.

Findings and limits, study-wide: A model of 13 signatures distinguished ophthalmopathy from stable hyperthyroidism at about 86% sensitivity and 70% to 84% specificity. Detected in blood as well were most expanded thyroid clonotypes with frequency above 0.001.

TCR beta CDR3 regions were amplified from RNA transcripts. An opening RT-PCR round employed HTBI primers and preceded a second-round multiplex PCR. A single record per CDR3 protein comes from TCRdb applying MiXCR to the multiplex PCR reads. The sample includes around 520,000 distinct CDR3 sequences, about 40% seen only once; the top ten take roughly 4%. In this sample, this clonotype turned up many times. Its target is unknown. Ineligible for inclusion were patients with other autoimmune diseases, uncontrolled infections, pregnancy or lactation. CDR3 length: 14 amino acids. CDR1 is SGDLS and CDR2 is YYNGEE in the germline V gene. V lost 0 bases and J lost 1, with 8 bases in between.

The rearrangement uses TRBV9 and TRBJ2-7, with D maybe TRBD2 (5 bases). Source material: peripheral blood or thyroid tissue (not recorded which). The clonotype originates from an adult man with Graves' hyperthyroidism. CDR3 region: CASSVGAGSYEQYF. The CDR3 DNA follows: TGTGCCAGCAGCGTAGGGGCGGGTTCCTACGAGCAGTACTTC.